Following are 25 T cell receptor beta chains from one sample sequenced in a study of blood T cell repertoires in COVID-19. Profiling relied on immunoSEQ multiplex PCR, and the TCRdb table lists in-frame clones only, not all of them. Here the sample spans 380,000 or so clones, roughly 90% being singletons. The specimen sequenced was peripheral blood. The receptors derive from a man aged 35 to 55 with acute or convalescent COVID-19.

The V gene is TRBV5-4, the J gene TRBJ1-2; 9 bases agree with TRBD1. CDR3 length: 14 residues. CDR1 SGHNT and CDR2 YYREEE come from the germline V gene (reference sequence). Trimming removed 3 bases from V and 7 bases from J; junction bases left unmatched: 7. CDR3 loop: CASSSPGTGTGYTF. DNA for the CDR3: TGTGCCAGCAGCTCGCCGGGGACAGGGACTGGCTACACCTTC. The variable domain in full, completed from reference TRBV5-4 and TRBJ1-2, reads ETGVTQSPTHLIKTRGQQVTLRCSSQSGHNTVSWYQQALGQGPQFIFQYYREEENGRGNFPPRFSGLQFPNYSSELNVNALELDDSALYLCASSSPGTGTGYTFGSGTRLTVV.

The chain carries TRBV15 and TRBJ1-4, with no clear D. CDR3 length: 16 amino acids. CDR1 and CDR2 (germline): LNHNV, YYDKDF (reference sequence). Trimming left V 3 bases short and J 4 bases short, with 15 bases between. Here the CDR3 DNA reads TGTGCCACCAGCAGTGTTCTGGCCAGGATTAATGAAAAACTGTTTTTT. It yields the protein CATSSVLARINEKLFF. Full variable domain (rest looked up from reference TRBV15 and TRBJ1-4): DAMVIQNPRYQVTQFGKPVTLSCSQTLNHNVMYWYQQKSSQAPKLLFHYYDKDFNNEADTPDNFQSRRPNTSFCFLDIRSPGLGDTAMYLCATSSVLARINEKLFFGSGTQLSVL.

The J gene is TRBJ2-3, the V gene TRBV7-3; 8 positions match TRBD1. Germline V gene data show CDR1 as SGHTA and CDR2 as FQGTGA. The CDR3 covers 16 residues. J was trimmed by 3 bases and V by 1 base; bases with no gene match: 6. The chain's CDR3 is CASSLIPGQGTDTQYF. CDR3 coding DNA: TGTGCCAGCAGCTTAATCCCCGGACAGGGAACAGATACGCAGTATTTT.

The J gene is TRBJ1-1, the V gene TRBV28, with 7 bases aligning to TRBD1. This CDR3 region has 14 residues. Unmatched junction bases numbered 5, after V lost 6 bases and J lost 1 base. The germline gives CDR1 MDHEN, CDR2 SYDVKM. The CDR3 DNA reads TGTGCCAGCAGCCCATGGACAGGGAACACTGAAGCTTTCTTT. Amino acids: CASSPWTGNTEAFF.

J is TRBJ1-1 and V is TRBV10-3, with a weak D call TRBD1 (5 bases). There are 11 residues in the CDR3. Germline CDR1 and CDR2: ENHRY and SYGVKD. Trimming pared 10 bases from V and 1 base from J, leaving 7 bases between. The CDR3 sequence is CATQGNTEAFF. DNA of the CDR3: TGTGCCACCCAGGGGAACACTGAAGCTTTCTTT.

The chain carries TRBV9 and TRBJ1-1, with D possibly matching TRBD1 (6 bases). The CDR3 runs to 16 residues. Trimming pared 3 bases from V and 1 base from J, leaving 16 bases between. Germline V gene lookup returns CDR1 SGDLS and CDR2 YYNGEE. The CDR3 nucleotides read TGTGCCAGCAGCGGGGGGCCTGACAAAGGGAACACTGAAGCTTTCTTT. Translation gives CASSGGPDKGNTEAFF.

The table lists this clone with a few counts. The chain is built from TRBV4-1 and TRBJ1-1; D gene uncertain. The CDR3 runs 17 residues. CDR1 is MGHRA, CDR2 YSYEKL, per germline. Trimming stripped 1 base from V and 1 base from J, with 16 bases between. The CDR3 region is CASSQVHRVVGNTEAFF. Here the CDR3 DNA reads TGCGCCAGCAGCCAAGTTCATCGGGTGGTGGGGAACACTGAAGCTTTCTTT.

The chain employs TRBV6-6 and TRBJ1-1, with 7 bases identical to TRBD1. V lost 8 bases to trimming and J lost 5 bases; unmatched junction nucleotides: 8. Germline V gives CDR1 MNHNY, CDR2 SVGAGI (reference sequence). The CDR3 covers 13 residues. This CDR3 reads CASGRQGWTEAFF. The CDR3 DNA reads TGTGCCAGCGGAAGACAGGGCTGGACTGAAGCTTTCTTT.

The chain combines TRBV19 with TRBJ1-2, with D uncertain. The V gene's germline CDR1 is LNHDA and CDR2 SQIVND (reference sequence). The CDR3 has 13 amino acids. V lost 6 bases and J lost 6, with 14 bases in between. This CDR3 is CASRLGIIDGYTF. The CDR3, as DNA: TGTGCCAGTAGACTCGGGATTATCGATGGCTACACCTTC.

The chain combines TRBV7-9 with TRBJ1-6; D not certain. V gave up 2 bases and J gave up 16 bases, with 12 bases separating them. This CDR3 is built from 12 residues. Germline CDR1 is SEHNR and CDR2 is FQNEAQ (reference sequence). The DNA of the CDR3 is TGTGCCAGCAGCTTAATGTCGCTCACTCTCCACTTT. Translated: CASSLMSLTLHF. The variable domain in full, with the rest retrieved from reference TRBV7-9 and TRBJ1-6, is DTGVSQNPRHKITKRGQNVTFRCDPISEHNRLYWYRQTLGQGPEFLTYFQNEAQLEKSRLLSDRFSAERPKGSFSTLEIQRTEQGDSAMYLCASSLMSLTLHFGNGTRLTVT.

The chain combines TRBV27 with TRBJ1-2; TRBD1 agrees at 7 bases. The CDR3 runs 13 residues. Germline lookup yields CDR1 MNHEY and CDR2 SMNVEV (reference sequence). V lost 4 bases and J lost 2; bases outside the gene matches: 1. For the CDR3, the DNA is TGTGCCAGCAGTTGGGACAGAAACTATGGCTACACCTTC. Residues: CASSWDRNYGYTF.

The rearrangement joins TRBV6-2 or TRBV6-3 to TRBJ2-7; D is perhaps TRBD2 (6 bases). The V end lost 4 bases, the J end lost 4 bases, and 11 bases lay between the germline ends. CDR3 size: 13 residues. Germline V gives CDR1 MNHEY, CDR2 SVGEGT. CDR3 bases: TGTGCCAGCAGTTTGAGCGGGCATTACGAGCAGTACTTC. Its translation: CASSLSGHYEQYF.

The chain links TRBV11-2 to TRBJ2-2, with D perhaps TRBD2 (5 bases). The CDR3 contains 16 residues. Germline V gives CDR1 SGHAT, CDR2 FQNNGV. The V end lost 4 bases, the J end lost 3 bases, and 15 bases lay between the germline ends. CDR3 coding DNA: TGTGCCAGCAGCTGGACTGGCCGGTGGGACACCGGGGAGCTGTTTTTT. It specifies CASSWTGRWDTGELFF.

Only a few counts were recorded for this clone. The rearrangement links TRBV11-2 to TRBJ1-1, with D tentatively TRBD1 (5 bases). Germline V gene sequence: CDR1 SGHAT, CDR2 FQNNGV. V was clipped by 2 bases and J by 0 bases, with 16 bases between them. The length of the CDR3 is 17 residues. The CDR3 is CASSLRQLPIMNTEAFF. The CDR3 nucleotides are TGTGCCAGCAGCTTAAGACAGTTACCTATAATGAACACTGAAGCTTTCTTT.

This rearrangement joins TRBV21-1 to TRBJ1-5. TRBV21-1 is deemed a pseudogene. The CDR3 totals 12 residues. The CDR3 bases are TGTGCCATCAGGGGGGGGAATCAGCCCCAGCATTTT. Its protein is CAIRGGNQPQHF.

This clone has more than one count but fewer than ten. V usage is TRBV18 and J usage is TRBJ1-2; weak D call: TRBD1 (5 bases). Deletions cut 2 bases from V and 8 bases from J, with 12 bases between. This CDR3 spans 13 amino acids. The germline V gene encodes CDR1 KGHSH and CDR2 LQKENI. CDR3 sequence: CASSPSPGGGYTF. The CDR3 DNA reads TGTGCCAGCTCACCATCTCCGGGGGGAGGCTACACCTTC.

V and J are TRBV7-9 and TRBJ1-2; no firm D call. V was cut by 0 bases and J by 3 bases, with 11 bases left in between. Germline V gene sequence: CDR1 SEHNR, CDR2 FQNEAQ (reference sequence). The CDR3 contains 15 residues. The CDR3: CASSLARRGDYGYTF. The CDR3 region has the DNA TGTGCCAGCAGCTTAGCGCGCCGGGGAGACTATGGCTACACCTTC.

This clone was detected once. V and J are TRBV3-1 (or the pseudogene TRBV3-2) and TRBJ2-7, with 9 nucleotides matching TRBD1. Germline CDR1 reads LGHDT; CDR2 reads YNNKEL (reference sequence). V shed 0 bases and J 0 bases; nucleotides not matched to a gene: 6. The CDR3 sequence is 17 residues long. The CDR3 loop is CASSQDSTGGPSYEQYF. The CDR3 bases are TGTGCCAGCAGCCAAGACTCGACAGGGGGACCCTCCTACGAGCAGTACTTC.

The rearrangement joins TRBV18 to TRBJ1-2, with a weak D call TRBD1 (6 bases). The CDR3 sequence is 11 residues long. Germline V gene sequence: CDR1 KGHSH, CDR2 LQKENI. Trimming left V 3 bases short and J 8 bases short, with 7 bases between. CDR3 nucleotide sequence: TGTGCCAGCTCACCGGACAGAGGCTACACCTTC. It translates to CASSPDRGYTF. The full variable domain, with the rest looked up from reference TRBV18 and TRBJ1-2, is NAGVMQNPRHLVRRRGQEARLRCSPMKGHSHVYWYRQLPEEGLKFMVYLQKENIIDESGMPKERFSAEFPKEGPSILRIQQVVRGDSAAYFCASSPDRGYTFGSGTRLTVV.

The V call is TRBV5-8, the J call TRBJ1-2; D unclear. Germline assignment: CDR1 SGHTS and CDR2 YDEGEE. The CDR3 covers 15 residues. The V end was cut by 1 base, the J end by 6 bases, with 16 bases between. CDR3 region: CASSLSVFGLNGYTF. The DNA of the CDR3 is TGTGCCAGCAGCTTGAGTGTCTTCGGACTAAATGGCTACACCTTC.

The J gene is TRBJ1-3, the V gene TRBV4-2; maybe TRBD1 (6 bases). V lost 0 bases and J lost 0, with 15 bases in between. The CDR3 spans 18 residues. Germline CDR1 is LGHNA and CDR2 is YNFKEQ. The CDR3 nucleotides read TGTGCCAGCAGCCAAGAAGACGACAGGTCTAGCTCTGGAAACACCATATATTTT. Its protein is CASSQEDDRSSSGNTIYF.

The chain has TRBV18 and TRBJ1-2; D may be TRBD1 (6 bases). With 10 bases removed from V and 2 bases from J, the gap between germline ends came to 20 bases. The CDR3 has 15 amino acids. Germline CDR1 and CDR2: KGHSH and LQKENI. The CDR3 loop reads CATTEERGGNYGYTF. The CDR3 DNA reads TGTGCCACCACCGAGGAGAGGGGGGGAAACTATGGCTACACCTTC.

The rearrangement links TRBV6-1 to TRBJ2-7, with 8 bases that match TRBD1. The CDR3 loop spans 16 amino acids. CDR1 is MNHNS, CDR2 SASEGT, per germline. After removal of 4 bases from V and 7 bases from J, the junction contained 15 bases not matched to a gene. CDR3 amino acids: CASSVSDRDAPREQYF. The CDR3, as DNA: TGTGCCAGCAGTGTCTCGGACAGGGATGCCCCCAGAGAGCAGTACTTC.

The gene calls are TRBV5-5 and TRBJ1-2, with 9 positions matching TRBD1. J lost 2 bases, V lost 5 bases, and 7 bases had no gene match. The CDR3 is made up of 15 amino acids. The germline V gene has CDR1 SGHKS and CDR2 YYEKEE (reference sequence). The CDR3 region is CASRGDRALNYGYTF. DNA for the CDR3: TGTGCCAGCAGGGGGGACAGGGCCCTCAACTATGGCTACACCTTC.

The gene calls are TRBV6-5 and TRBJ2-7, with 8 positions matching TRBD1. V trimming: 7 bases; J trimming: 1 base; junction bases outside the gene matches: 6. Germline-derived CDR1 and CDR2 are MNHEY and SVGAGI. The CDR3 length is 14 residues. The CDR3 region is CASTWDRQSYEQYF. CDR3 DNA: TGTGCCAGCACCTGGGACAGGCAATCCTACGAGCAGTACTTC.